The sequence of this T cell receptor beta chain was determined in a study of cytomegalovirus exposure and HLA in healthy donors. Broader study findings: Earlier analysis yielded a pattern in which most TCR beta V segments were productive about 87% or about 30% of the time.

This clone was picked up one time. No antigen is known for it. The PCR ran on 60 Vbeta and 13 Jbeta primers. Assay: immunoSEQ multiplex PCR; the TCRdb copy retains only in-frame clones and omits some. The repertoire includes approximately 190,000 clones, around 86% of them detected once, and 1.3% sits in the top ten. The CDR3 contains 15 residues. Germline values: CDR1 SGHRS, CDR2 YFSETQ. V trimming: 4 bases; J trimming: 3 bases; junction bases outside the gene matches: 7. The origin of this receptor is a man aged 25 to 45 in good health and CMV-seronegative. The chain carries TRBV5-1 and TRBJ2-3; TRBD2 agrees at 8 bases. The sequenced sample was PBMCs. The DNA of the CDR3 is TGCGCCAGCAGCATAATAGCGGGGCCGACAGATACGCAGTATTTT. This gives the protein CASSIIAGPTDTQYF.